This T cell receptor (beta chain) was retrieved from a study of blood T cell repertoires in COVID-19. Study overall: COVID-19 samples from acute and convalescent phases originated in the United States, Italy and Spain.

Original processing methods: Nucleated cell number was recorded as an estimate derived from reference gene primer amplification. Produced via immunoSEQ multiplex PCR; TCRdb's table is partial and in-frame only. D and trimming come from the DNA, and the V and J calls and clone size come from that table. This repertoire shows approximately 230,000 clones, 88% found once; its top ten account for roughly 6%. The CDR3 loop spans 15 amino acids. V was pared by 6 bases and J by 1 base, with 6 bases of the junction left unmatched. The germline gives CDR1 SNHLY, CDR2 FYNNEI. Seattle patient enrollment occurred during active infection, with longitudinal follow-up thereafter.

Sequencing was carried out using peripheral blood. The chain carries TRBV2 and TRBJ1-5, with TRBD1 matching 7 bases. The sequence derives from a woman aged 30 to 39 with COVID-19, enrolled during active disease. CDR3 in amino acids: CASREQGISNQPQHF. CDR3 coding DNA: TGTGCCAGCAGGGAACAGGGGATAAGCAATCAGCCCCAGCATTTT. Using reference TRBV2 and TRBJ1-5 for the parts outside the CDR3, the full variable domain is EPEVTQTPSHQVTQMGQEVILRCVPISNHLYFYWYRQILGQKVEFLVSFYNNEISEKSEIFDDQFSVERPDGSNFTLKIRSTKLEDSAMYFCASREQGISNQPQHFGDGTRLSIL.